The next 14 T cell receptor beta chains were all read from a single sample in a study of Ad26.COV2.S vaccination and SARS-CoV-2 variants. Described treatment: around 19 received Ad26.COV2.S at low or high dose, single or two shots; 5 received placebo; per-sample allocation not given. Following the first vaccine or placebo injection, samples were taken on day 63. Using immunoSEQ multiplex PCR, the repertoire was profiled, and TCRdb retains in-frame clones only, with some absent. The table has a few hundred thousand clones, approximately 87% seen once. The specimen was peripheral blood, collected in a trial of Ad26.COV2.S vaccine versus placebo. The source is a person aged 18-60 years who received the Ad26.COV2.S COVID-19 vaccine or a placebo.

V usage is TRBV7-2 and J usage is TRBJ2-2; D is possibly TRBD1 (5 bases). The CDR3 is made up of 15 amino acids. The germline CDR1 and CDR2 sequences are SGHTA and FQGNSA. V lost 5 bases and J lost 5, with 15 bases in between. For the CDR3, the DNA is TGTGCCAGCAGCGCCGACAGTCACCCAACCGGGGAGCTGTTTTTT. Translating it yields CASSADSHPTGELFF.

This clone was observed a few times. The chain couples TRBV2 to TRBJ1-1; TRBD1 might be the D (6 bases). The CDR3 contains 15 residues. The germline V gene encodes CDR1 SNHLY and CDR2 FYNNEI. V was cut by 2 bases and J by 1 base, with 11 bases left in between. The CDR3 sequence is CASSEQGQRNTEAFF. The CDR3, as DNA: TGTGCCAGCAGTGAACAAGGACAGAGGAACACTGAAGCTTTCTTT.

The gene calls are TRBV19 and TRBJ1-4; 9 nucleotides align to TRBD1. The trim removed 1 base at V and 0 bases at J, leaving 3 bases unmatched. Germline CDR1 is LNHDA and CDR2 is SQIVND (reference sequence). The CDR3 runs 17 residues. This CDR3 is CASSIGDRGATNEKLFF. CDR3 DNA sequence: TGTGCCAGTAGTATAGGCGACAGGGGGGCAACTAATGAAAAACTGTTTTTT.

The DNA for the CDR3 is TGTGCCAGCAGCCAAGAGGGACTCCCCCACCTCTATGGCTACACCTTC. Protein sequence: CASSQEGLPHLYGYTF. J is TRBJ1-2 and V is TRBV14; perhaps TRBD1 as D (5 bases). The V and J ends lost 0 bases and 4 bases respectively, with 15 bases between them. Per germline, CDR1 SGHDN and CDR2 FVKESK. There are 16 residues in the CDR3.

The J gene is TRBJ1-1, the V gene TRBV19; D is perhaps TRBD1 (5 bases). The V end was cut by 1 base, the J end by 5 bases, with 17 bases between. Germline V gene lookup returns CDR1 LNHDA and CDR2 SQIVND (reference sequence). CDR3 size: 16 residues. CDR3 DNA sequence: TGTGCCAGTAGTATAGTATTCGGGGGTTGGAGAACTGAAGCTTTCTTT. Translated, it gives CASSIVFGGWRTEAFF.

This clone occurred once. The chain carries TRBV9 and TRBJ2-3; the match to TRBD2 covers 12 bases. J lost 4 bases, V lost 6 bases, and 6 bases had no gene match. The CDR3 has 15 residues. The V gene's germline CDR1 is SGDLS and CDR2 YYNGEE. Here the CDR3 reads CASTLTSGSADTQYF. The CDR3 DNA is TGTGCCAGCACCTTGACTAGCGGGAGTGCAGATACGCAGTATTTT. Looking up the rest from reference TRBV9 and TRBJ2-3 gives the full variable domain: DSGVTQTPKHLITATGQRVTLRCSPRSGDLSVYWYQQSLDQGLQFLIQYYNGEERAKGNILERFSAQQFPDLHSELNLSSLELGDSALYFCASTLTSGSADTQYFGPGTRLTVL.

The chain is built from TRBV7-6 and TRBJ1-1; possible D gene TRBD1, 5 bases. V lost 4 bases to trimming and J lost 2 bases, with 11 bases between them. CDR3 length equals 14 residues. Germline CDR1 reads SGHVS; CDR2 reads FNYEAQ. The CDR3 loop is CASSSGRGNTEAFF. CDR3 bases: TGTGCCAGCAGCTCGGGACGGGGAAACACTGAAGCTTTCTTT.

V gene TRBV7-6 combines with J gene TRBJ2-7; 8 nucleotides align to TRBD1. The CDR3 loop spans 14 amino acids. The J segment lost 5 bases and the V segment lost 5 bases, leaving 8 bases of the junction unmatched. CDR1 is SGHVS and CDR2 is FNYEAQ in the germline V gene. The chain's CDR3 is CASSPGGSNHEQYF. The CDR3 nucleotides read TGTGCCAGCAGCCCAGGGGGCAGTAACCACGAGCAGTACTTC. Drawing the rest from reference TRBV7-6 and TRBJ2-7, the complete variable domain is GAGVSQSPRYKVTKRGQDVALRCDPISGHVSLYWYRQALGQGPEFLTYFNYEAQQDKSGLPNDRFSAERPEGSISTLTIQRTEQRDSAMYRCASSPGGSNHEQYFGPGTRLTVT.

This chain joins TRBV2 and TRBJ2-3; D remains ambiguous. Between the trimmed V and J ends, which lost 2 bases and 2 bases, there was a span of 8 bases. Germline V lookup: CDR1 SNHLY, CDR2 FYNNEI. This CDR3 has 14 amino acids. The CDR3 DNA reads as TGTGCCAGCAGTGAACTAGTGACCACAGATACGCAGTATTTT. It specifies CASSELVTTDTQYF. The variable domain in full, completed from reference TRBV2 and TRBJ2-3, reads EPEVTQTPSHQVTQMGQEVILRCVPISNHLYFYWYRQILGQKVEFLVSFYNNEISEKSEIFDDQFSVERPDGSNFTLKIRSTKLEDSAMYFCASSELVTTDTQYFGPGTRLTVL.

This chain joins TRBV7-2 and TRBJ1-2; the match to TRBD1 covers 9 bases. From germline, CDR1 is SGHTA and CDR2 FQGNSA. The CDR3 spans 16 residues. V shed 0 bases, J shed 5 bases, and the junction held 7 bases outside the gene matches. CDR3 DNA sequence: TGTGCCAGCAGCTTAGCGGGGACAGGGATCACATATGGCTACACCTTC. Its translation is CASSLAGTGITYGYTF.

The chain uses TRBV28 and TRBJ1-2; D perhaps matches TRBD1 (6 bases). Trimming shortened V by 6 bases and J by 8 bases, and 16 bases separated the two germline ends. Germline CDR1 MDHEN, CDR2 SYDVKM. The CDR3 consists of 13 residues. For the CDR3, the DNA is TGTGCCAGCAGGAACAGGGTTTTGGGGGGCTACACCTTC. It encodes CASRNRVLGGYTF.

The genes are TRBV2 and TRBJ1-5; weak D call: TRBD1 (6 bases). Between the trimmed V and J ends, which lost 7 bases and 2 bases, there was a span of 21 bases. CDR1 is SNHLY and CDR2 is FYNNEI in the germline V gene. The CDR3 extends over 17 amino acids. This chain's CDR3 is CASTPGGGGEGNQPQHF. The DNA of the CDR3 is TGTGCCAGCACTCCCGGGGGTGGGGGCGAGGGCAATCAGCCCCAGCATTTT.

This chain joins TRBV7-9 and TRBJ2-5; the match to TRBD1 covers 9 bases. Trimming took 4 bases from V and 4 from J; bases not matched to a gene: 13. This CDR3 comprises 17 residues. The germline CDR1 and CDR2 sequences are SEHNR and FQNEAQ (reference sequence). Written as DNA, the CDR3 is TGTGCCAGCAGCTCACCCCCCTCGGGACAGGGACGAGAGACCCAGTACTTC. It translates to CASSSPPSGQGRETQYF.

The chain joins TRBV7-2 to TRBJ1-1; 8 bases line up with TRBD1. The ends lost 2 bases at V and 0 bases at J; junction bases unmatched: 11. The CDR3 spans 18 residues. In germline, CDR1 is SGHTA, CDR2 FQGNSA. CDR3 loop: CASSLSPGGAWVNTEAFF. DNA for the CDR3: TGTGCCAGCAGCTTAAGCCCAGGGGGCGCTTGGGTGAACACTGAAGCTTTCTTT.